The T cell receptor beta chain described here comes from a study of patients and donors after allogeneic stem cell transplantation. MiXCR, applied by TCRdb to the RT-PCR reads, yields one record per CDR3 protein. The table shows some 87,000 distinct CDR3 sequences, with approximately 49% occurring only once. The sequence derives from a human donor who was either an allogeneic HSCT recipient or a stem cell or donor lymphocyte infusion donor (not recorded which). It is not recorded whose cells these are; they may come from a transplant donor. Sequenced: blood, either unsorted or a sorted T cell fraction (not recorded which).

The CDR3 is CASRERAYTEAFF. The CDR3 coding sequence is TGCGCCAGCAGAGAGCGGGCATACACTGAAGCTTTCTTT. The J gene is TRBJ1-1, the V gene TRBV5-1; no clear D gene. With 5 bases removed from V and 3 bases from J, the gap between germline ends came to 11 bases. Looked up from germline, CDR1 is SGHRS and CDR2 is YFSETQ. The CDR3 contains 13 residues.